Listed below are T cell receptor beta chains from one sample, sequenced in a study of human T cells and chemical hapten exposure. From the RACE reads, TCRdb called clonotypes with MiXCR, one entry per CDR3 protein. Of roughly 40,000 distinct CDR3 sequences in the sample, roughly 9% were seen once. The sample was whole blood, taken in connection with sensitization to the hapten diphenylcyclopropenone (DPC). Receptors originate from a woman aged 30 to 39 with alopecia areata. Some clones in this sample may be carry-over from other donors' samples. The CDR3 runs from the conserved cysteine through the conserved F or W. A D gene is named only where the DNA matches it firmly. Where a row states a size, it is once, few, many or the class of an expanded clone; other rows omit it.

abundance: many
j_gene: TRBJ1-5
d_gene: -
v_gene: TRBV2
CDR3aa: CASSAHRVGRNQPQHF
CDR3nt: TGTGCCAGCAGTGCCCACAGGGTTGGGCGCAATCAGCCCCAGCATTTT

abundance: many
j_gene: TRBJ2-7
d_gene: -
v_gene: TRBV5-1
CDR3aa: CASSPKTGGPYEQYF
CDR3nt: TGCGCCAGCAGCCCTAAGACAGGAGGGCCCTACGAGCAGTACTTC

abundance: many
j_gene: TRBJ2-3
d_gene: TRBD1
v_gene: TRBV7-9
CDR3aa: CASGPGTGHTDTQYF
CDR3nt: TGTGCCAGCGGGCCCGGGACAGGGCACACAGATACGCAGTATTTT

abundance: many
j_gene: TRBJ2-5
d_gene: TRBD2
v_gene: TRBV9
CDR3aa: CASSTERGNQETQYF
CDR3nt: TGTGCCAGCAGCACCGAGCGGGGCAACCAAGAGACCCAGTACTTC

abundance: many
j_gene: TRBJ2-1
d_gene: TRBD2
v_gene: TRBV10-3
CDR3aa: CAIGSGGPNEQFF
CDR3nt: TGTGCCATCGGCAGCGGGGGCCCCAATGAGCAGTTCTTC

abundance: many
j_gene: TRBJ1-3
d_gene: -
v_gene: TRBV6-1
CDR3aa: CASRREPGTIYF
CDR3nt: TGTGCCAGCAGGAGGGAACCGGGCACCATATATTTT

abundance: few
j_gene: TRBJ2-1
d_gene: -
v_gene: TRBV7-2
CDR3aa: CASSLATGLSYNEQFF
CDR3nt: TGTGCCAGCAGCTTAGCCACAGGGCTCTCCTACAATGAGCAGTTCTTC

abundance: many
j_gene: TRBJ2-2
d_gene: -
v_gene: TRBV18
CDR3aa: CASCPEVNTGELFF
CDR3nt: TGTGCCAGCTGCCCAGAGGTGAACACCGGGGAGCTGTTTTTT

abundance: -
j_gene: TRBJ2-3
d_gene: TRBD2
v_gene: TRBV13
CDR3aa: CASTHGRIPRGGGTQYF
CDR3nt: TGTGCCAGCACCCACGGGAGGATCCCCAGAGGCGGGGGTACGCAGTATTTT

abundance: many
j_gene: TRBJ2-7
d_gene: -
v_gene: TRBV11-1
CDR3aa: CASSLVPGTYEQYF
CDR3nt: TGTGCCAGCAGCTTAGTTCCGGGGACCTACGAGCAGTACTTC

abundance: -
j_gene: TRBJ1-6
d_gene: TRBD1
v_gene: TRBV19
CDR3aa: CASSTGQGYSPLHF
CDR3nt: TGTGCCAGTAGTACCGGACAGGGGTACTCACCCCTCCACTTT

abundance: few
j_gene: TRBJ2-5
d_gene: TRBD2
v_gene: TRBV28
CDR3aa: CASSSGLAGAQETQYF
CDR3nt: TGTGCCAGCAGCAGTGGACTAGCGGGGGCCCAAGAGACCCAGTACTTC

abundance: -
j_gene: TRBJ2-5
d_gene: -
v_gene: TRBV5-6
CDR3aa: CASSLLAPETQYF
CDR3nt: TGTGCCAGCAGTTTACTAGCCCCAGAGACCCAGTACTTC

abundance: few
j_gene: TRBJ1-5
d_gene: -
v_gene: TRBV6-2/TRBV6-3
CDR3aa: CASSSGAWQHF
CDR3nt: TGTGCCAGCAGTTCAGGGGCCTGGCAACATTTT

abundance: many
j_gene: TRBJ1-1
d_gene: -
v_gene: TRBV29-1
CDR3aa: CSVETAWEGAEAFF
CDR3nt: TGCAGCGTTGAAACGGCGTGGGAAGGGGCTGAAGCTTTCTTT

abundance: -
j_gene: TRBJ1-1
d_gene: -
v_gene: TRBV12-3/TRBV12-4
CDR3aa: CASSIGGNTEAFF
CDR3nt: TGTGCCAGCTCAATAGGAGGGAACACTGAAGCTTTCTTT

abundance: many
j_gene: TRBJ1-2
d_gene: TRBD1
v_gene: TRBV4-3
CDR3aa: CASSQAWDSRYGYTF
CDR3nt: TGCGCCAGCAGCCAAGCATGGGACAGCCGTTATGGCTACACCTTC

abundance: -
j_gene: TRBJ2-6
d_gene: -
v_gene: TRBV13
CDR3aa: CASSLGADSGANVLTF
CDR3nt: TGTGCCAGCAGTTTAGGGGCGGACTCTGGGGCCAACGTCCTGACTTTC

abundance: many
j_gene: TRBJ1-2
d_gene: -
v_gene: TRBV20-1
CDR3aa: CSEGRGYTF
CDR3nt: TGCAGTGAGGGGAGAGGCTACACCTTC

abundance: few
j_gene: TRBJ2-3
d_gene: TRBD2
v_gene: TRBV7-2
CDR3aa: CASSLEGRGGTDTQYF
CDR3nt: TGTGCCAGCAGCTTAGAAGGGCGGGGGGGAACAGATACGCAGTATTTT

abundance: few
j_gene: TRBJ2-3
d_gene: TRBD2
v_gene: TRBV12-3/TRBV12-4
CDR3aa: CASSLGTSGTDTQYF
CDR3nt: TGTGCCAGCAGTTTAGGGACTAGCGGCACAGATACGCAGTATTTT

abundance: few
j_gene: TRBJ1-1
d_gene: -
v_gene: TRBV18
CDR3aa: CASSPALNTEAFF
CDR3nt: TGTGCCAGCTCACCAGCGCTGAACACTGAAGCTTTCTTT

abundance: many
j_gene: TRBJ1-1
d_gene: TRBD1
v_gene: TRBV10-2
CDR3aa: CASSDDRGRRTEAFF
CDR3nt: TGCGCCAGCAGTGACGACAGGGGCCGACGGACTGAAGCTTTCTTT

abundance: few
j_gene: TRBJ1-5
d_gene: -
v_gene: TRBV12-3/TRBV12-4
CDR3aa: CASSPDGINQPQHF
CDR3nt: TGTGCCAGCAGTCCGGACGGGATCAATCAGCCCCAGCATTTT

abundance: -
j_gene: TRBJ2-1
d_gene: -
v_gene: TRBV2
CDR3aa: CASSDDEQFF
CDR3nt: TGTGCCAGCAGTGACGATGAGCAGTTCTTC

abundance: -
j_gene: TRBJ2-7
d_gene: TRBD2
v_gene: TRBV5-4
CDR3aa: CASSLWPAGDSYEQYF
CDR3nt: TGTGCCAGCAGCCTGTGGCCAGCGGGGGACTCCTACGAGCAGTACTTC

abundance: many
j_gene: TRBJ1-6
d_gene: -
v_gene: TRBV7-2
CDR3aa: CASSLERSTLHF
CDR3nt: TGTGCCAGCAGCTTAGAGAGGTCAACCCTCCACTTT

abundance: many
j_gene: TRBJ1-2
d_gene: -
v_gene: TRBV4-1
CDR3aa: CASSQGVTTFYGYTF
CDR3nt: TGCGCCAGCAGCCAAGGGGTCACAACCTTCTATGGCTACACCTTC

abundance: many
j_gene: TRBJ1-2
d_gene: -
v_gene: TRBV29-1
CDR3aa: CSVGEQEGGYTF
CDR3nt: TGCAGCGTTGGAGAACAGGAGGGTGGCTACACCTTC

abundance: few
j_gene: TRBJ2-1
d_gene: -
v_gene: TRBV7-6
CDR3aa: CASSLAGLNNEQFF
CDR3nt: TGTGCCAGCAGCTTAGCGGGGCTGAACAATGAGCAGTTCTTC

abundance: few
j_gene: TRBJ2-3
d_gene: TRBD2
v_gene: TRBV6-6
CDR3aa: CASKDSGGGTDTQYF
CDR3nt: TGTGCCAGCAAGGATAGCGGCGGGGGAACAGATACGCAGTATTTT

abundance: many
j_gene: TRBJ2-3
d_gene: TRBD2
v_gene: TRBV7-6
CDR3aa: CASSAQLAGGADTQYF
CDR3nt: TGTGCCAGCAGCGCCCAACTAGCGGGGGGGGCAGATACGCAGTATTTT

abundance: few
j_gene: TRBJ2-7
d_gene: -
v_gene: TRBV4-3
CDR3aa: CASSQAVGAYEQYF
CDR3nt: TGCGCCAGCAGCCAAGCGGTCGGAGCCTACGAGCAGTACTTC

abundance: many
j_gene: TRBJ1-1
d_gene: TRBD1
v_gene: TRBV5-1
CDR3aa: CASSLTGTGGTEAFF
CDR3nt: TGCGCCAGCAGCTTAACCGGGACAGGGGGCACTGAAGCTTTCTTT

abundance: many
j_gene: TRBJ2-5
d_gene: TRBD2
v_gene: TRBV9
CDR3aa: CASSVAASGRETQYF
CDR3nt: TGTGCCAGCAGCGTAGCGGCTAGCGGGAGGGAGACCCAGTACTTC

abundance: few
j_gene: TRBJ1-2
d_gene: -
v_gene: TRBV5-6
CDR3aa: CASTLGVKRGYTF
CDR3nt: TGTGCCAGCACCCTGGGGGTCAAGCGGGGCTACACCTTC

abundance: few
j_gene: TRBJ1-2
d_gene: TRBD1
v_gene: TRBV12-3/TRBV12-4
CDR3aa: CASDRDGGYTF
CDR3nt: TGTGCCTCCGACAGGGACGGCGGCTACACCTTC

abundance: -
j_gene: TRBJ1-2
d_gene: TRBD1
v_gene: TRBV5-1
CDR3aa: CASSLGQGRDYGYTF
CDR3nt: TGCGCCAGCAGCTTGGGACAGGGAAGAGACTATGGCTACACCTTC

abundance: many
j_gene: TRBJ1-5
d_gene: -
v_gene: TRBV7-8
CDR3aa: CASSQGGQGFQPQHF
CDR3nt: TGTGCCAGCAGCCAAGGGGGGCAGGGGTTTCAGCCCCAGCATTTT

abundance: -
j_gene: TRBJ2-5
d_gene: -
v_gene: TRBV7-2
CDR3aa: CASSLQGVRETQYF
CDR3nt: TGTGCCAGCAGCTTACAGGGAGTTCGTGAGACCCAGTACTTC

abundance: many
j_gene: TRBJ1-2
d_gene: -
v_gene: TRBV7-2
CDR3aa: CASSLGGADRYTF
CDR3nt: TGTGCCAGCAGCTTAGGGGGGGCAGATCGCTACACCTTC

abundance: many
j_gene: TRBJ2-7
d_gene: TRBD2
v_gene: TRBV4-3
CDR3aa: CASSQDFAGVIAGPHEQYF
CDR3nt: TGCGCCAGCAGCCAAGATTTTGCAGGGGTGATAGCGGGGCCACACGAGCAGTACTTC

abundance: -
j_gene: TRBJ2-7
d_gene: TRBD2
v_gene: TRBV10-2
CDR3aa: CASSESRGGYEQYF
CDR3nt: TGCGCCAGCAGTGAGTCCCGGGGGGGCTACGAGCAGTACTTC

abundance: many
j_gene: TRBJ2-3
d_gene: -
v_gene: TRBV28
CDR3aa: CASSRASLPDTQYF
CDR3nt: TGTGCCAGCAGTCGGGCTAGCCTCCCAGATACGCAGTATTTT

abundance: few
j_gene: TRBJ2-3
d_gene: TRBD1
v_gene: TRBV12-5
CDR3aa: CASGPGQGLRTDTQYF
CDR3nt: TGTGCTAGTGGTCCTGGACAGGGGCTTCGCACAGATACGCAGTATTTT

abundance: many
j_gene: TRBJ2-4
d_gene: TRBD1
v_gene: TRBV18
CDR3aa: CASSPPGQGFTDIQYF
CDR3nt: TGTGCCAGCTCACCGCCCGGACAGGGATTTACGGACATTCAGTACTTC

abundance: few
j_gene: TRBJ2-7
d_gene: -
v_gene: TRBV29-1
CDR3aa: CSVRGAAYEQYF
CDR3nt: TGCAGCGTCCGGGGGGCCGCCTACGAGCAGTACTTC

abundance: -
j_gene: TRBJ2-3
d_gene: -
v_gene: TRBV20-1
CDR3aa: CSASQGRFDTQYF
CDR3nt: TGCAGTGCTAGCCAGGGCAGGTTCGATACGCAGTATTTT

abundance: -
j_gene: TRBJ2-7
d_gene: -
v_gene: TRBV29-1
CDR3aa: CSGGVGPTEYF
CDR3nt: TGCAGCGGCGGTGTGGGTCCGACGGAGTACTTC

abundance: few
j_gene: TRBJ2-7
d_gene: -
v_gene: TRBV7-2
CDR3aa: CASSPALSTYEQYF
CDR3nt: TGTGCCAGCAGCCCGGCCTTATCAACCTACGAGCAGTACTTC

abundance: few
j_gene: TRBJ1-6
d_gene: -
v_gene: TRBV20-1
CDR3aa: CSARDLNTGHPNSPLHF
CDR3nt: TGCAGTGCTAGAGATCTCAATACAGGGCACCCTAATTCACCCCTCCACTTT

abundance: -
j_gene: TRBJ2-7
d_gene: -
v_gene: TRBV4-3
CDR3aa: CASSQERDYEQYF
CDR3nt: TGCGCCAGCAGCCAAGAAAGGGACTACGAGCAGTACTTC

abundance: -
j_gene: TRBJ1-6
d_gene: -
v_gene: TRBV30
CDR3aa: CAWSGGAASPLHF
CDR3nt: TGTGCCTGGAGTGGAGGGGCAGCGTCACCCCTCCACTTT

abundance: many
j_gene: TRBJ2-1
d_gene: -
v_gene: TRBV27
CDR3aa: CASSFRDQPYNEQFF
CDR3nt: TGTGCCAGCAGTTTTCGGGATCAGCCCTACAATGAGCAGTTCTTC

abundance: many
j_gene: TRBJ2-1
d_gene: -
v_gene: TRBV18
CDR3aa: CASSPRSLGRGEQFF
CDR3nt: TGTGCCAGCTCACCGAGGAGTCTGGGTCGAGGTGAGCAGTTCTTC

abundance: many
j_gene: TRBJ1-1
d_gene: -
v_gene: TRBV9
CDR3aa: CASSVEEWNTEAFF
CDR3nt: TGTGCCAGCAGCGTAGAAGAGTGGAACACTGAAGCTTTCTTT